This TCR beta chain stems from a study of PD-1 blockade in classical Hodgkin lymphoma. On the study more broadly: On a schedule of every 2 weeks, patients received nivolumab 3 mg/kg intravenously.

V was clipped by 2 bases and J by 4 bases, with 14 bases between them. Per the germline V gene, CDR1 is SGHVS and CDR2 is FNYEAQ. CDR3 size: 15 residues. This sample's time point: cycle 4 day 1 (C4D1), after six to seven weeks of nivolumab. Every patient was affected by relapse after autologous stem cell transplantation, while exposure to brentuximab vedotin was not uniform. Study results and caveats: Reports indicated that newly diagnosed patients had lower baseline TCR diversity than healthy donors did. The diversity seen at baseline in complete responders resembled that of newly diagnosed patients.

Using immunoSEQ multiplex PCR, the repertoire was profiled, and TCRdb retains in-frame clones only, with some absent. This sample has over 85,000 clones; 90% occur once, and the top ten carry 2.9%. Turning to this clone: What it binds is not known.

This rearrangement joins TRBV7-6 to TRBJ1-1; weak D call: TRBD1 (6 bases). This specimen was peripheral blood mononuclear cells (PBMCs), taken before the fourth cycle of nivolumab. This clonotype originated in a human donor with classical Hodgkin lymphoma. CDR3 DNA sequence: TGTGCCAGCAGCTTAACGAGGGGGGTGGCCACTGAAGCTTTCTTT. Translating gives CASSLTRGVATEAFF.